This entry lists 16 T cell receptor beta chains sequenced from one sample in a study of blood T cell repertoires in COVID-19. TCRdb's copy holds only in-frame clones and misses some; the assay was immunoSEQ multiplex PCR. The data contain roughly 130,000 clones, 82% of them singletons. The sample was peripheral blood. These receptors were obtained from a woman in her seventies with acute or convalescent COVID-19.

This clone is a singleton in its sample. The V and J genes are TRBV6-2 or TRBV6-3 and TRBJ1-2; no reliable D call. V lost 2 bases, J lost 4 bases, and 8 bases lay in between. The CDR3 runs 13 residues. Germline V gene sequence: CDR1 MNHEY, CDR2 SVGEGT. The CDR3 region is CASSYGMIYGYTF. CDR3 nucleotides: TGTGCCAGCAGTTACGGCATGATCTATGGCTACACCTTC.

This chain joins TRBV5-1 and TRBJ1-1; D not resolved. Germline V gene sequence: CDR1 SGHRS, CDR2 YFSETQ. The CDR3 runs to 12 residues. V lost 4 bases to trimming and J lost 7 bases, with 11 bases between them. Here the CDR3 DNA reads TGCGCCAGCAGCACCCAGACAAGTGAAGCTTTCTTT. Protein product: CASSTQTSEAFF.

The rearrangement uses TRBV25-1 and TRBJ2-7; 9 bases fit TRBD2. Trimming at V came to 2 bases and at J to 6 bases, leaving 8 bases not matched to a gene. CDR3 length: 15 residues. CDR1 MGHDK and CDR2 SYGVNS come from the germline V gene. The CDR3: CASSEPGLALPEQYF. The DNA of the CDR3 is TGTGCCAGCAGTGAACCGGGACTAGCTCTACCCGAGCAGTACTTC.

The rearrangement uses TRBV4-3 and TRBJ2-1; 12 bases match TRBD2. Trimming at V came to 0 bases and at J to 2 bases, leaving 2 bases not matched to a gene. Per the germline V gene, CDR1 is LGHNA and CDR2 is YSLEER. The length of the CDR3 is 17 residues. The CDR3 DNA is TGCGCCAGCAGCCAAGATCCTAGCGGGGGGGCCTACAATGAGCAGTTCTTC. Encoded protein: CASSQDPSGGAYNEQFF.

This rearrangement joins TRBV24-1 to TRBJ1-1, with D unresolved. Trimming cost V 2 bases and J 11 bases, with 11 bases left between them. CDR1 and CDR2 from the germline V gene are KGHDR and SFDVKD. This CDR3 has 12 amino acids. For the CDR3, the DNA is TGTGCCACCAGTGATTACCTAAATCGGGCTTTCTTT. Translating it yields CATSDYLNRAFF.

The chain is built from TRBV5-1 and TRBJ1-2, with TRBD1 matching over 11 bases. Germline V CDR1 and CDR2: SGHRS, YFSETQ. The CDR3 is 14 amino acids. V trimming: 4 bases; J trimming: 6 bases; junction bases outside the gene matches: 5. The CDR3 reads CASSPMGQGDGYTF. The CDR3 nucleotides are TGCGCCAGCAGCCCAATGGGACAGGGGGATGGCTACACCTTC.

The V call is TRBV11-2, the J call TRBJ1-2, with TRBD1 matching 8 bases. The CDR3 runs 14 residues. Trimming at V came to 5 bases and at J to 6 bases, leaving 8 bases not matched to a gene. Germline-derived CDR1 and CDR2 are SGHAT and FQNNGV. The CDR3 here is CASSPDRVRDGYTF. The CDR3 region has the DNA TGTGCCAGCAGCCCGGACAGGGTTAGGGATGGCTACACCTTC.

The chain couples TRBV6-5 to TRBJ1-2, with no clear D. The CDR3 is 13 amino acids. Germline loops: CDR1 MNHEY, CDR2 SVGAGI. Trimming stripped 5 bases from V and 3 bases from J, with 10 bases between. The CDR3 here is CASSRGRDYGYTF. CDR3 coding DNA: TGTGCCAGCAGTAGAGGTCGGGACTATGGCTACACCTTC.

The V call is TRBV7-2, the J call TRBJ1-1; unclear D gene. CDR1 SGHTA and CDR2 FQGNSA come from the germline V gene. The CDR3 length is 14 residues. V lost 7 bases to trimming and J lost 1 base, with 13 bases between them. CDR3 sequence reads: CASIQNRENTEAFF. As DNA, the CDR3 is TGTGCCAGCATCCAGAACCGGGAGAACACTGAAGCTTTCTTT.

The chain employs TRBV7-8 and TRBJ1-6, with D possibly being TRBD1 (6 bases). The CDR3 runs 17 residues. Germline V gives CDR1 SGHVS, CDR2 FQNEAQ. Trimming removed 4 bases from V and 9 bases from J, with 22 bases in between. CDR3 region: CASSYRIGRGAGSPLHF. CDR3 DNA sequence: TGTGCCAGCAGCTACCGAATCGGACGGGGGGCGGGTTCACCCCTCCACTTT.

The chain couples TRBV4-3 to TRBJ2-7; perhaps TRBD1 as D (5 bases). V lost 4 bases to trimming and J lost 2 bases, with 12 bases between them. This CDR3 has 14 residues. Germline V gene data show CDR1 as LGHNA and CDR2 as YSLEER. CDR3 in DNA: TGCGCCAGCAGCCTTAACACAGGCACCTACGAGCAGTACTTC. Its protein product is CASSLNTGTYEQYF.

CDR3 DNA: TGTGCCACCAGCAGAGATAAGAACAGGGCGTATGGCTACACCTTC. Its protein product is CATSRDKNRAYGYTF. The chain couples TRBV15 to TRBJ1-2; possibly TRBD1 for D (6 bases). In germline, CDR1 is LNHNV, CDR2 YYDKDF (reference sequence). Trimming cost V 0 bases and J 5 bases, with 13 bases left between them. The CDR3 sequence is 15 residues long.

The CDR3 DNA reads as TGTGCCAGCAGCCAAGATTCGGGGGGAGGCAATCAGCCCCAGCATTTT. This codes for CASSQDSGGGNQPQHF. This rearrangement joins TRBV4-2 to TRBJ1-5, with D possibly being TRBD1 (5 bases). V was trimmed by 0 bases and J by 2 bases, leaving 11 bases between them. Looked up from germline, CDR1 is LGHNA and CDR2 is YNFKEQ. This CDR3 has 16 residues.

The chain couples TRBV24-1 to TRBJ2-5, with TRBD1 matching over 7 bases. J gave up 5 bases and V 4 bases, and 6 bases lay outside the gene matches. Germline V gives CDR1 KGHDR, CDR2 SFDVKD. The CDR3 consists of 14 residues. Here the CDR3 DNA reads TGTGCCACCAGTGACCGGACAGGTATCGAGACCCAGTACTTC. Translating gives CATSDRTGIETQYF.

CDR3 region: CASSLFGRVGEKLFF. CDR3 coding DNA: TGTGCCAGCAGTTTATTCGGCAGGGTGGGGGAAAAACTGTTTTTT. The V gene is TRBV27, the J gene TRBJ1-4; possibly TRBD1 for D (5 bases). CDR1 and CDR2 (germline): MNHEY, SMNVEV (reference sequence). The CDR3 is 15 residues long. V dropped 1 base and J dropped 8 bases, with 14 bases sitting between them.

This sequence joins TRBV4-1 and TRBJ1-4; 9 positions agree with TRBD1. The CDR3 runs to 21 residues. Germline V gene lookup returns CDR1 MGHRA and CDR2 YSYEKL. V lost 1 base and J lost 2; bases outside the gene matches: 17. The DNA for the CDR3 is TGCGCCAGCAGCCAAGTTCGCTCGGGGACAGGGACGACGTCGACTAATGAAAAACTGTTTTTT. Amino acid sequence: CASSQVRSGTGTTSTNEKLFF.